These 27 T cell receptor beta chains share one sample of origin, sequenced in a study of cytomegalovirus exposure and HLA in healthy donors. PCR involved 60 Vbeta and 13 Jbeta primers. Profiled with immunoSEQ multiplex PCR; TCRdb holds only in-frame clones, not every one. The sample gives about 300,000 clones, approximately 90% of which show up once; roughly 4% is in the top ten. Specimen: PBMCs. These receptors came from a man aged 40-49 years in good health and CMV-seropositive.

The chain employs TRBV10-2 and TRBJ2-7, with D maybe TRBD1 (5 bases). CDR3 length: 15 amino acids. Germline CDR1 and CDR2: WSHSY and SAAADI. Trimming stripped 2 bases from V and 0 bases from J, with 11 bases between. CDR3 region: CASSERQPSSYEQYF. The DNA for the CDR3 is TGCGCCAGCAGTGAGCGACAGCCGAGCTCCTACGAGCAGTACTTC.

This chain connects TRBV18 to TRBJ2-5, with 9 positions matching TRBD1. The CDR3 spans 16 residues. Germline V gene sequence: CDR1 KGHSH, CDR2 LQKENI. Trimming took 0 bases from V and 1 from J; bases not matched to a gene: 3. CDR3 in amino acids: CASSPPGTGTQETQYF. The CDR3 bases are TGTGCCAGCTCACCACCCGGGACAGGGACCCAAGAGACCCAGTACTTC. Complete variable domain (other parts from reference TRBV18 and TRBJ2-5): NAGVMQNPRHLVRRRGQEARLRCSPMKGHSHVYWYRQLPEEGLKFMVYLQKENIIDESGMPKERFSAEFPKEGPSILRIQQVVRGDSAAYFCASSPPGTGTQETQYFGPGTRLLVL.

In its sample, this clone was seen once. The chain uses TRBV7-9 and TRBJ2-7; 11 bases match TRBD2. V trimming: 3 bases; J trimming: 7 bases; junction bases outside the gene matches: 5. The V gene's germline CDR1 is SEHNR and CDR2 FQNEAQ (reference sequence). The CDR3 loop spans 14 amino acids. Written as DNA, the CDR3 is TGTGCCAGCAGCTTTAGCGGGAGGGCCGATGAGCAGTACTTC. Amino acid sequence: CASSFSGRADEQYF.

The chain is built from TRBV13 and TRBJ2-5, with D possibly matching TRBD2 (6 bases). V dropped 1 base and J dropped 2 bases, with 11 bases sitting between them. Per germline, CDR1 PRHDT and CDR2 FYEKMQ (reference sequence). There are 15 residues in the CDR3. As DNA, the CDR3 is TGTGCCAGCAGCTTAGCCAGGGACTTACAAGAGACCCAGTACTTC. Its protein product is CASSLARDLQETQYF.

The chain uses TRBV27 and TRBJ1-2; no reliable D call. Germline V lookup: CDR1 MNHEY, CDR2 SMNVEV (reference sequence). The CDR3 runs 16 residues. Trimming took off 2 bases at V and 5 bases at J, with 18 bases between the two ends. In DNA form, the CDR3 reads TGTGCCAGCAGTTTAATGGCTGGTAGGAGGACGTATGGCTACACCTTC. Protein sequence: CASSLMAGRRTYGYTF.

This clone came up a few times. The CDR3 sequence: CASSDGSDRVYGYTF. In DNA, the CDR3 is TGTGCCAGCAGCGACGGGTCGGACAGGGTCTATGGCTACACCTTC. The gene calls are TRBV6-6 and TRBJ1-2; TRBD1 aligns across 8 bases. CDR1 and CDR2 (germline): MNHNY, SVGAGI (reference sequence). Trimming at V came to 6 bases and at J to 4 bases, leaving 10 bases not matched to a gene. This CDR3 has 15 amino acids.

V is TRBV20-1 and J is TRBJ2-5, with a tentative D call TRBD2 (6 bases). The J call may be wrong; the DNA end is better matched by TRBJ2-7. CDR1 DFQATT and CDR2 SNEGSKA come from the germline V gene (reference sequence). This CDR3 has 11 residues. The CDR3: CSATGGYEQYF. DNA for the CDR3: TGCAGTGCAACCGGAGGGTACGAGCAGTACTTC.

The chain couples TRBV7-3 to TRBJ2-1; TRBD2 agrees at 15 bases. The germline V gene encodes CDR1 SGHTA and CDR2 FQGTGA. This CDR3 has 17 amino acids. Trimming took 4 bases from V and 8 from J; bases not matched to a gene: 9. CDR3 bases: TGTGCCAGCAGCTCCCAAGGACTAGCGGGAGGGTTCGATGAGCAGTTCTTC. Protein product: CASSSQGLAGGFDEQFF.

This clone has a handful of counts. The same CDR3 arises from other DNA sequences in this sample as well. J is TRBJ1-5 and V is TRBV6-6, with D possibly TRBD1 on 5 matching bases. Trimming cost V 2 bases and J 5 bases, with 10 bases left between them. From germline, CDR1 is MNHNY and CDR2 SVGAGI (reference sequence). This CDR3 has 14 amino acids. For the CDR3, the DNA is TGTGCCAGCAGTTACCGAGACAGAGATCAGCCCCAGCATTTT. It yields the protein CASSYRDRDQPQHF.

This clone appeared once. J is TRBJ2-1 and V is TRBV28, with TRBD2 identical over 10 bases. In germline, CDR1 is MDHEN, CDR2 SYDVKM. V dropped 3 bases and J dropped 0; count of bases not matched to a gene: 2. CDR3 length equals 16 residues. The DNA of the CDR3 is TGTGCCAGCAGTTTCAGACTAGCGGGCTCCTACAATGAGCAGTTCTTC. It codes for CASSFRLAGSYNEQFF. The full variable domain, in which reference TRBV28 and TRBJ2-1 provide the parts outside the CDR3, is DVKVTQSSRYLVKRTGEKVFLECVQDMDHENMFWYRQDPGLGLRLIYFSYDVKMKEKGDIPEGYSVSREKKERFSLILESASTNQTSMYLCASSFRLAGSYNEQFFGPGTRLTVL.

Notes on this clone: Other nucleotide sequences from this sample produce the same CDR3. V is TRBV7-2 and J is TRBJ1-4; 7 bases map to TRBD1. CDR3 length: 15 amino acids. Germline V gene data show CDR1 as SGHTA and CDR2 as FQGNSA. The V gene end was trimmed by 5 bases and the J gene end by 5 bases; junction bases not matched to a gene: 8. The CDR3 bases are TGTGCCAGCAGCCTAGGGACAGCTCGAAATGAAAAACTGTTTTTT. Translating gives CASSLGTARNEKLFF.

The genes are TRBV7-9 and TRBJ2-2, with D maybe TRBD1 (5 bases). This CDR3 comprises 13 residues. V shed 2 bases and J shed 5 bases, with 6 bases lying between them. CDR1 and CDR2 (germline): SEHNR, FQNEAQ (reference sequence). CDR3 residues: CASSLQGTGELFF. CDR3 DNA sequence: TGTGCCAGCAGCTTACAGGGAACCGGGGAGCTGTTTTTT.

V gene TRBV4-1 combines with J gene TRBJ1-2, with a weak D call TRBD1 (6 bases). V was trimmed by 1 base and J by 5 bases, leaving 14 bases between them. The germline gives CDR1 MGHRA, CDR2 YSYEKL. The CDR3 is made up of 15 amino acids. The chain's CDR3 is CASSQGEGQLYGYTF. For the CDR3, the DNA is TGCGCCAGCAGCCAAGGGGAAGGACAGCTGTATGGCTACACCTTC.

V usage is TRBV13 and J usage is TRBJ1-1; D may be TRBD1 (6 bases). This CDR3 is built from 15 residues. Between the trimmed V and J ends, which lost 3 bases and 1 base, there was a span of 12 bases. Per the germline V gene, CDR1 is PRHDT and CDR2 is FYEKMQ (reference sequence). CDR3 sequence reads: CASSLGTFKNTEAFF. The CDR3 DNA sequence: TGTGCCAGCAGCTTGGGGACATTTAAGAACACTGAAGCTTTCTTT. The whole variable domain, filled in from reference TRBV13 and TRBJ1-1, reads AAGVIQSPRHLIKEKRETATLKCYPIPRHDTVYWYQQGPGQDPQFLISFYEKMQSDKGSIPDRFSAQQFSDYHSELNMSSLELGDSALYFCASSLGTFKNTEAFFGQGTRLTVV.

This clone is termed medium-sized. The gene calls are TRBV7-3 and TRBJ2-2; no definite D call. Germline V gene lookup returns CDR1 SGHTA and CDR2 FQGTGA. V lost 4 bases to trimming and J lost 3 bases, with 3 bases between them. This CDR3 is 12 amino acids long. The chain's CDR3 is CASSSDTGELFF. The CDR3 coding sequence is TGTGCCAGCAGCTCTGACACCGGGGAGCTGTTTTTT. The entire variable domain, with the rest obtained from reference TRBV7-3 and TRBJ2-2, is as follows: GAGVSQTPSNKVTEKGKYVELRCDPISGHTALYWYRQSLGQGPEFLIYFQGTGAADDSGLPNDRFFAVRPEGSVSTLKIQRTERGDSAVYLCASSSDTGELFFGEGSRLTVL.

The chain uses TRBV29-1 and TRBJ2-7, with 9 bases fitting TRBD2. The germline CDR1 and CDR2 sequences are SQVTM and ANQGSEA. After removal of 5 bases from V and 5 bases from J, the junction contained 7 bases not matched to a gene. This CDR3 has 13 residues. The CDR3 region has the DNA TGCAGCGTTATAGCGGGAGTTGTCGACGAGCAGTACTTC. This sequence encodes CSVIAGVVDEQYF.

The V gene is TRBV5-5, the J gene TRBJ2-3; possible D gene TRBD2, 6 bases. V gave up 2 bases and J gave up 6 bases, with 7 bases separating them. The CDR3 contains 12 residues. Germline V CDR1 and CDR2: SGHKS, YYEKEE (reference sequence). The CDR3 DNA follows: TGTGCCAGCAGCTTTAGCGGCGATACGCAGTATTTT. Protein: CASSFSGDTQYF.

The rearrangement uses TRBV28 and TRBJ2-1, with 12 bases identical to TRBD2. The V gene's germline CDR1 is MDHEN and CDR2 SYDVKM. Trimming took 5 bases from V and 7 from J; bases not matched to a gene: 3. This CDR3 spans 14 amino acids. The CDR3 region has the DNA TGTGCCAGCAGTGAACTAGCGGGAGGTAATGAGCAGTTCTTC. Translating it yields CASSELAGGNEQFF.

V is TRBV5-1 and J is TRBJ2-5; D remains unclear. V was trimmed by 0 bases and J by 7 bases, leaving 10 bases between them. Germline V CDR1 and CDR2: SGHRS, YFSETQ. This CDR3 is 13 amino acids long. CDR3 region: CASSLELAGTQYF. Here the CDR3 DNA reads TGCGCCAGCAGCTTGGAATTAGCTGGGACCCAGTACTTC.

A single count supports this clone. This chain uses TRBV7-2 with TRBJ2-5, with D possibly being TRBD2 (5 bases). The CDR3 is made up of 15 amino acids. Deletions cut 4 bases from V and 5 bases from J, with 17 bases between. The germline V gene has CDR1 SGHTA and CDR2 FQGNSA. This CDR3 is CASSSRELAGETQYF. CDR3 nucleotide sequence: TGTGCCAGCAGCTCTAGGGAGCTAGCCGGGGAGACCCAGTACTTC.

This clone came up a few times. The chain combines TRBV2 with TRBJ1-4, with 7 nucleotides matching TRBD1. Germline CDR1 and CDR2: SNHLY and FYNNEI. With V trimmed by 5 bases and J by 7 bases, 1 base remained unmatched. This CDR3 is built from 12 residues. CDR3 DNA: TGTGCCAGCAGTAGACAGGGTGAAAAACTGTTTTTT. This gives the protein CASSRQGEKLFF.

The chain couples TRBV7-2 to TRBJ1-2, with D unresolved. The germline CDR1 and CDR2 sequences are SGHTA and FQGNSA. V dropped 1 base and J dropped 6 bases, with 12 bases sitting between them. The CDR3 sequence is 14 residues long. The CDR3 reads CASSLGPGMDGYTF. CDR3 DNA: TGTGCCAGCAGCTTAGGTCCGGGGATGGATGGCTACACCTTC.

This sequence joins TRBV28 and TRBJ1-5; TRBD1 might be the D (5 bases). There are 15 residues in the CDR3. Germline CDR1 MDHEN, CDR2 SYDVKM. The V and J ends lost 6 bases and 5 bases respectively, with 17 bases between them. CDR3 bases: TGTGCCAGCAGCCGCGACAGTCCCATGGATCAGCCCCAGCATTTT. Protein sequence: CASSRDSPMDQPQHF.

In its sample, this clone was seen a few times. The chain joins TRBV7-9 to TRBJ1-1, with D uncertain. The germline V gene encodes CDR1 SEHNR and CDR2 FQNEAQ (reference sequence). V was trimmed by 7 bases and J by 0 bases, leaving 9 bases between them. The CDR3 runs to 13 residues. Written as DNA, the CDR3 is TGTGCCAGCACCGACACCCTGAACACTGAAGCTTTCTTT. This translates into CASTDTLNTEAFF. Full variable domain (outside the CDR3, taken from reference TRBV7-9 and TRBJ1-1): DTGVSQNPRHKITKRGQNVTFRCDPISEHNRLYWYRQTLGQGPEFLTYFQNEAQLEKSRLLSDRFSAERPKGSFSTLEIQRTEQGDSAMYLCASTDTLNTEAFFGQGTRLTVV.

V and J are TRBV28 and TRBJ2-3, with TRBD1 identical over 9 bases. V lost 0 bases and J lost 4; bases outside the gene matches: 8. This CDR3 spans 17 amino acids. Germline V CDR1 and CDR2: MDHEN, SYDVKM. For the CDR3, the DNA is TGTGCCAGCAGTTTATGGAGCGGGACAGGGTCCCCAGATACGCAGTATTTT. It yields the protein CASSLWSGTGSPDTQYF.

The rearrangement links TRBV10-3 to TRBJ2-2; no clear D gene. The V gene lost 0 bases and the J gene lost 7 bases, with 15 bases spanning the gap. Per the germline V gene, CDR1 is ENHRY and CDR2 is SYGVKD. This CDR3 has 16 residues. CDR3 loop: CAISESSARINGELFF. CDR3 nucleotides: TGTGCCATCAGTGAGTCGTCAGCCAGGATCAACGGGGAGCTGTTTTTT.

The V call is TRBV23-1, the J call TRBJ2-1; D is undetermined. TRBV23-1 is an ORF for which the function is uncertain. V was cut by 0 bases and J by 15 bases, with 18 bases left in between. This CDR3 has 14 amino acids. The CDR3 nucleotides read TGCGCCAGCAGTCAATCCGGTCTTTCCACCGCTCGGTTCTTC. Residues: CASSQSGLSTARFF.